This TCR beta chain was observed in a study of T-cell memory formation after mild COVID-19. TCRdb recomputed calls from the 5' RACE reads with MiXCR, one row per CDR3 protein. Here the sample spans 300,000 or so distinct CDR3 sequences, more than 15% being singletons. Germline values: CDR1 MNHEY, CDR2 SMNVEV (reference sequence). The CDR3 is made up of 14 amino acids. Trimming shortened V by 0 bases and J by 4 bases, and 7 bases separated the two germline ends. The receptor was isolated from a man younger than 30 who had mild COVID-19 (a few samples of this study predate the infection). Cell type and time point are not known. Sample: PBMCs or a T cell subset sorted from them (not recorded which). This rearrangement joins TRBV27 to TRBJ2-1, with D unresolved. CDR3 in DNA: TGTGCCAGCAGTTTATCGCAGGTTTACAATGAGCAGTTCTTC. Amino acids: CASSLSQVYNEQFF.